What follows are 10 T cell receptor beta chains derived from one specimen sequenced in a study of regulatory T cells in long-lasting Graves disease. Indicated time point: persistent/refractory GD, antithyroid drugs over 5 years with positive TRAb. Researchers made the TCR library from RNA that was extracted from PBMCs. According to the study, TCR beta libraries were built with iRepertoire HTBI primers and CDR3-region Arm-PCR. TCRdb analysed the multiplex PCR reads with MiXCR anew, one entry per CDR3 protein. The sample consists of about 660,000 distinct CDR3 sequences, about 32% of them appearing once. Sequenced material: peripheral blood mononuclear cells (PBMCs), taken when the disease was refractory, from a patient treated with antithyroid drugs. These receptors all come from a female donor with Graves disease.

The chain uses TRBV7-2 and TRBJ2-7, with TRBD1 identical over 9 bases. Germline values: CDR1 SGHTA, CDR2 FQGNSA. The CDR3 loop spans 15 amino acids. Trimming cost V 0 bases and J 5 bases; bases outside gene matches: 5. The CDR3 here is CASSLAGQGLNEQYF. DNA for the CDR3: TGTGCCAGCAGCTTAGCCGGACAGGGGTTAAACGAGCAGTACTTC.

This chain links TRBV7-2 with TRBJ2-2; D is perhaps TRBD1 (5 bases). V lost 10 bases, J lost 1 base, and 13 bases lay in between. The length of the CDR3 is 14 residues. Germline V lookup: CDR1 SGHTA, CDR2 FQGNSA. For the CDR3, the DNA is TGTGCCACCGCCCGGCAGGGGAACACCGGGGAGCTGTTTTTT. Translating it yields CATARQGNTGELFF.

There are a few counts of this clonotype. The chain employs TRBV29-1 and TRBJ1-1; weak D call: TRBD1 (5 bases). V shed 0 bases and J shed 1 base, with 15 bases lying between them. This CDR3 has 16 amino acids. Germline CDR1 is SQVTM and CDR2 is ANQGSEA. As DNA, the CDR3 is TGCAGCGTTGAAGATGGGCCGGGACTCACGAACACTGAAGCTTTCTTT. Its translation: CSVEDGPGLTNTEAFF. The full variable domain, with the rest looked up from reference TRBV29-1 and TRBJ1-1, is SAVISQKPSRDICQRGTSLTIQCQVDSQVTMMFWYRQQPGQSLTLIATANQGSEATYESGFVIDKFPISRPNLTFSTLTVSNMSPEDSSIYLCSVEDGPGLTNTEAFFGQGTRLTVV.

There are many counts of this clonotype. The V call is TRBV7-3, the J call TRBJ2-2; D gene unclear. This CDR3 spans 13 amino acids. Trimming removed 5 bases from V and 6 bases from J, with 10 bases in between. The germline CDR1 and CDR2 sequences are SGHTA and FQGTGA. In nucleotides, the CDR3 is TGTGCCAGCAGCCCTCAAAGGGCCGGGGAGCTGTTTTTT. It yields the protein CASSPQRAGELFF.

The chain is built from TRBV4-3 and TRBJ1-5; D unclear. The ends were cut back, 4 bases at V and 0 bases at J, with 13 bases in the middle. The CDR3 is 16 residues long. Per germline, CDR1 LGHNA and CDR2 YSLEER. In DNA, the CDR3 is TGCGCCAGCAGCCCTTCCGGAGGTTATAGCAATCAGCCCCAGCATTTT. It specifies CASSPSGGYSNQPQHF.

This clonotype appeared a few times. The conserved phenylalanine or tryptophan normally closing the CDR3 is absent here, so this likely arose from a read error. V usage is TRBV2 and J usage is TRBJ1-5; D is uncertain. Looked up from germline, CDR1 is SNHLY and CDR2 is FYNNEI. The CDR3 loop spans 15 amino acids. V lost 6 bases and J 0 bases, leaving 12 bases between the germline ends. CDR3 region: CASRGQTYSNQPQHL. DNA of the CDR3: TGTGCCAGCAGAGGCCAGACCTATAGCAATCAGCCCCAGCATCTT.

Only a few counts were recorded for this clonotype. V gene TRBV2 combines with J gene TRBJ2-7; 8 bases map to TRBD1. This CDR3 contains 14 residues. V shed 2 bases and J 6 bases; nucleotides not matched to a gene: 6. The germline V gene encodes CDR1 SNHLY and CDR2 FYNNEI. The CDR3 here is CASSEQGATVEQYF. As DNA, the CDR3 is TGTGCCAGCAGTGAACAGGGGGCGACGGTCGAGCAGTACTTC.

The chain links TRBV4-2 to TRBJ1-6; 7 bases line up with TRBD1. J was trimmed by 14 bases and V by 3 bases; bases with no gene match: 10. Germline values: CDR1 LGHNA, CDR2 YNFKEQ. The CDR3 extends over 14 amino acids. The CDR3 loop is CASSQPDPGTALHF. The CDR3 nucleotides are TGTGCCAGCAGCCAGCCTGACCCCGGGACAGCCCTCCACTTT.

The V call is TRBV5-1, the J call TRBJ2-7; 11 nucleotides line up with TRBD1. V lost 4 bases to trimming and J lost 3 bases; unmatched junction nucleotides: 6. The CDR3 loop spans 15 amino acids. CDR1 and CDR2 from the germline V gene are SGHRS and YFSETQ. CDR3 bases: TGCGCCAGCAGCCCCTTCGGGACAGGGGGCTACGAGCAGTACTTC. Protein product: CASSPFGTGGYEQYF.

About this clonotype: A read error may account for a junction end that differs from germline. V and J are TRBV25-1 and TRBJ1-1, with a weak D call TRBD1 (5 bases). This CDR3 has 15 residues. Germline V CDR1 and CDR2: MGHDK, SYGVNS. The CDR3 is CTSSVSGRAATEAFF. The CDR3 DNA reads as TGTACCAGCAGTGTGAGTGGCAGGGCGGCCACTGAAGCTTTCTTT.